These T cell receptor beta chains were read from a single sample in a study of CD8 T cells in ankylosing spondylitis. Via MiXCR, TCRdb re-called the 5' RACE reads, giving one row per CDR3 protein. This sample has hundreds of thousands of distinct CDR3 sequences, with 20% found just once. The source material was blood, either unsorted or a sorted T cell fraction (not recorded which). The receptors come from a male donor with ankylosing spondylitis or in good health (not recorded which). The CDR3 runs from the conserved cysteine through the conserved F or W. Each record gives: CDR3 protein, D gene, J gene, V gene. A D gene is named only where the DNA matches it firmly.

CASSLRDVKETQYF . TRBJ2-5 TRBV12-3/TRBV12-4
CASSYSASGGPTNTGELFF TRBD2 TRBJ2-2 TRBV6-5
CASSLATVGFTGELFF . TRBJ2-2 TRBV12-3/TRBV12-4
CASSVDLGRSPLHF . TRBJ1-6 TRBV9
CASSLSPSGNQPQHF . TRBJ1-5 TRBV12-3/TRBV12-4
CASSPSGPALTTPTGELFF . TRBJ2-2 TRBV18
CASSPSAAPYQETQYF . TRBJ2-5 TRBV7-2
CASNLLAGGTDTQYF TRBD2 TRBJ2-3 TRBV11-2
CSVEEGTKSSYEQYF TRBD2 TRBJ2-7 TRBV29-1
CASSVGTSGGTVPFVDTQYF TRBD2 TRBJ2-3 TRBV9
CSARERTGDGYTF TRBD1 TRBJ1-2 TRBV20-1
CASSSSLWGETQYF . TRBJ2-5 TRBV7-9
CSARDRDSHSSYEQYF . TRBJ2-7 TRBV20-1
CAWSVQGLGIQYF TRBD1 TRBJ2-4 TRBV30